This T cell receptor (beta chain) was recovered during a study of beta chain features in type 1 diabetes. Across the study: Summed over all samples, the examined sorted cells came to 95 million to 120 million. Study-level results: A moderate, significant TCRB CDR3 shortening appeared in type 1 diabetes across four CD4+ subsets.

Since all of the isolated RNA was reverse transcribed, expressed TCRB transcripts were what got sequenced. Clones were read by immunoSEQ multiplex PCR, and TCRdb kept only the in-frame ones, dropping some. The sample lists around 450,000 clones, approximately 10% occurring once. Regarding this clone: What it binds is not known.

Sorting of CD4+ naive, central memory, regulatory and stem cell-like memory cells was performed via CD45RO/CCR7/CD25/CD127/CD95/CD27. Purity (above 95%) was reached by all sorted populations. After removal of 0 bases from V and 4 bases from J, the junction contained 6 bases not matched to a gene. CDR3 length: 15 residues. The germline V gene encodes CDR1 SGHRS and CDR2 YFSETQ. The sequenced sample was naive CD4+ T cells from blood. The clonotype originates from a woman between 18 and 29 years old in good health. The genes are TRBV5-1 and TRBJ2-7; 8 bases fit TRBD1. CDR3 DNA sequence: TGCGCCAGCAGCTTGGTCTACAGGGGGACGTACGAGCAGTACTTC. It yields the protein CASSLVYRGTYEQYF.